This T cell receptor beta chain was recovered during a study of a mutant IDH1 vaccine in newly diagnosed glioma. For the study at large: Of the patients given treatment, roughly 60% were male and 37.5% were female, and a mean age of roughly 40 years was recorded. Receipt of radiotherapy, temozolomide, or both preceded the study, and most received both. Overall study findings and caveats: Detectable vaccine-induced immune responses arose in approximately 93% of patients.

In the case of this clone: The antigen is unknown.

This table comes from immunoSEQ multiplex PCR, and its TCRdb copy is limited to in-frame clones, with some not included. The sample contains approximately 12,000 clones, 81% of which appear only once. Noted time point: week 47, end of study. It was 300 ug of mutant IDH1 20-mer peptide that made up each vaccine dose, given with topical imiquimod. V lost 0 bases to trimming and J lost 2 bases, with 17 bases between them. The CDR3 is made up of 17 amino acids. Germline lookup yields CDR1 SGHDT and CDR2 YYEEEE. Specimen: PBMCs, collected from a glioma patient whose treatment included an IDH1 peptide vaccine. This chain links TRBV5-6 with TRBJ2-5, with D perhaps matching TRBD1 (6 bases). The TCR sequence derives from a man aged 25-40 years with glioma. The CDR3 reads CASSLGPWNRGQETQYF. Here the CDR3 DNA reads TGTGCCAGCAGCTTGGGTCCCTGGAATAGGGGGCAAGAGACCCAGTACTTC.